This record looks at one T cell receptor beta chain sequence and its context. The antigen is not known. Profiling relied on immunoSEQ multiplex PCR, and the TCRdb table lists in-frame clones only, not all of them. The sample contains 160,000 or so clones, more than 90% of which appear only once. This record belongs to a study of T cell responses to AZD1222 COVID-19 vaccine. CDR1 and CDR2 (germline): MNHNY, SVGAGI (reference sequence). Trimming removed 5 bases from V and 0 bases from J, with 15 bases in between. There are 16 residues in the CDR3. Study-wide points: Repertoires were sampled only after the peak T cell response. Vaccination with two AZD1222 doses was followed by a rise in Spike-specific TCR breadth and depth. Most donors were white British, females outnumbered males, and clonal diversity was possibly underestimated.

Recipients boosted at about 4 weeks or about 12 weeks are pooled. Sequencing used peripheral blood, obtained 28 days after the second AZD1222 dose. The TCR was taken from an adult who received the AZD1222 COVID-19 vaccine. This rearrangement joins TRBV6-6 to TRBJ2-3; a possible D gene is TRBD2 (6 bases). The CDR3 bases are TGTGCCAGCAGTCAGCCGTCTAGCGCGAGCACAGATACGCAGTATTTT. The encoded protein is CASSQPSSASTDTQYF.